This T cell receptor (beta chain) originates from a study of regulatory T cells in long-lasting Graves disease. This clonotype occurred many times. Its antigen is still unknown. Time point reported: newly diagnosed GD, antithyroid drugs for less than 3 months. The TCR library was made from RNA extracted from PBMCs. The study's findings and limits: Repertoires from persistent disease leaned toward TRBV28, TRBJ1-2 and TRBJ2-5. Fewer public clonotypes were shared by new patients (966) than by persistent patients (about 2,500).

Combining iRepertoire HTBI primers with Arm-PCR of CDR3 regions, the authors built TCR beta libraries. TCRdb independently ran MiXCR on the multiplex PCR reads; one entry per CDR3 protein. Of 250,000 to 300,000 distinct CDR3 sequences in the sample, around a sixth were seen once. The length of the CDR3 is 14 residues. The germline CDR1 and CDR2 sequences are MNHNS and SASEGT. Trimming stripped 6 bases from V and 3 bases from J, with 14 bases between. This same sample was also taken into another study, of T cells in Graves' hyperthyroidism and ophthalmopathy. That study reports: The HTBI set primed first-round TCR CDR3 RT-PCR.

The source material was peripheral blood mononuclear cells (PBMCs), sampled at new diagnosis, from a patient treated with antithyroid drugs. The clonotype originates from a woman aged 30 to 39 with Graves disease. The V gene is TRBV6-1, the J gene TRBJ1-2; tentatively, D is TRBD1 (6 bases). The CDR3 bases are TGTGCCAGCAGCTATTTGGACAGCCACTATGGCTACACCTTC. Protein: CASSYLDSHYGYTF.